Listed here are 30 T cell receptor beta chains from one sample, sequenced in a study of beta chain features in type 1 diabetes. What these receptors recognize is not known. All of the isolated RNA was reverse transcribed, so expressed TCRB transcripts were sequenced. Generated by immunoSEQ multiplex PCR, the TCRdb table keeps only in-frame clones and is missing some. The sample consists of 140,000 to 150,000 clones, about 13% of them appearing once. Study-wide results and caveats: Significant though moderate, a shortening of TCRB CDR3s appeared in all four CD4+ subsets of Type 1 diabetes patients.

The sequenced sample consisted of central memory CD4+ T cells from blood. All receptors derive from a man younger than 30 with type 1 diabetes.

The chain combines TRBV7-7 with TRBJ1-2, with 10 bases that match TRBD1. This CDR3 comprises 15 residues. Trimming cost V 6 bases and J 4 bases; bases outside gene matches: 8. CDR1 SSHAT and CDR2 FNYEAQ come from the germline V gene (reference sequence). CDR3 amino acids: CASRSPGQGTYGYTF. CDR3 coding DNA: TGTGCCAGCAGGTCCCCGGGACAGGGGACCTATGGCTACACCTTC. The full variable domain, completed using reference TRBV7-7 and TRBJ1-2, is GAGVSQSPRYKVTKRGQDVTLRCDPISSHATLYWYQQALGQGPEFLTYFNYEAQPDKSGLPSDRFSAERPEGSISTLTIQRTEQRDSAMYRCASRSPGQGTYGYTFGSGTRLTVV.

This chain joins TRBV6-5 and TRBJ2-7; D is tentatively TRBD1 or TRBD2 (5 bases each). The V end was cut by 6 bases, the J end by 8 bases, with 20 bases between. This CDR3 has 14 residues. Germline V lookup: CDR1 MNHEY, CDR2 SVGAGI. As DNA, the CDR3 is TGTGCCAGCAGGACTGGGACCGCCGCTCTGAAGCAGTACTTC. The encoded protein is CASRTGTAALKQYF.

Only a few counts were recorded for this clone. The rearrangement links TRBV7-8 to TRBJ2-3, with TRBD2 identical over 10 bases. This CDR3 has 16 residues. The V gene end was trimmed by 1 base and the J gene end by 4 bases; junction bases not matched to a gene: 5. Germline V gene lookup returns CDR1 SGHVS and CDR2 FQNEAQ. DNA of the CDR3: TGTGCCAGCAGCTTAGGGGTAGCGGGGGGCCCAGATACGCAGTATTTT. It encodes CASSLGVAGGPDTQYF.

The V and J genes are TRBV9 and TRBJ1-2; 10 bases agree with TRBD1. The V segment lost 3 bases and the J segment 7 bases; nucleotides outside the gene matches: 3. The CDR3 sequence is 13 residues long. Germline CDR1 and CDR2: SGDLS and YYNGEE. The CDR3 protein is CASSGQGAGGYTF. The CDR3 coding sequence is TGTGCCAGCAGCGGACAGGGGGCCGGTGGCTACACCTTC.

The sample holds a few counts of this clone. The chain employs TRBV18 and TRBJ2-7; D assignment may be TRBD1 or TRBD2 (6 bases each). This CDR3 has 14 amino acids. Germline V CDR1 and CDR2: KGHSH, LQKENI. V was shortened by 0 bases and J by 3 bases, with 9 bases between the two germline ends. CDR3 in DNA: TGTGCCAGCTCACCACCGGGGGGCGACTACGAGCAGTACTTC. It specifies CASSPPGGDYEQYF. The full variable domain, in which reference TRBV18 and TRBJ2-7 provide the parts outside the CDR3, is NAGVMQNPRHLVRRRGQEARLRCSPMKGHSHVYWYRQLPEEGLKFMVYLQKENIIDESGMPKERFSAEFPKEGPSILRIQQVVRGDSAAYFCASSPPGGDYEQYFGPGTRLTVT.

The J gene is TRBJ2-1, the V gene TRBV23-1; 9 positions match TRBD1. Being an ORF, TRBV23-1 has a function that is uncertain. The CDR3 covers 19 residues. Trimming at V came to 2 bases and at J to 2 bases, leaving 13 bases not matched to a gene. As DNA, the CDR3 is TGCGCCAGCAGTCAACCAGGAGGACAGGGGACTAATCCCTACAATGAGCAGTTCTTC. Amino acid sequence: CASSQPGGQGTNPYNEQFF.

This clone showed up just a few times. The chain links TRBV18 to TRBJ2-7, with unresolved D. Germline V CDR1 and CDR2: KGHSH, LQKENI. V was shortened by 6 bases and J by 0 bases, with 21 bases between the two germline ends. The CDR3 consists of 17 residues. Here the CDR3 reads CASSSWVTAQSSYEQYF. DNA of the CDR3: TGTGCCAGCTCCTCATGGGTAACAGCCCAGAGCTCCTACGAGCAGTACTTC.

V is TRBV25-1 and J is TRBJ2-7, with D perhaps matching TRBD2 (6 bases). The CDR3 has 14 residues. V shed 8 bases and J shed 9 bases, with 23 bases lying between them. The germline CDR1 and CDR2 sequences are MGHDK and SYGVNS. CDR3 region: CASAPEGGVAGQYF. CDR3 sequence (DNA): TGTGCCAGCGCCCCGGAGGGAGGAGTAGCAGGGCAGTACTTC.

This sequence joins TRBV10-3 and TRBJ2-3, with D possibly TRBD1 on 6 matching bases. V was shortened by 5 bases and J by 1 base, with 13 bases between the two germline ends. CDR3 length equals 15 residues. The germline V gene encodes CDR1 ENHRY and CDR2 SYGVKD. CDR3 sequence (DNA): TGTGCCATCAGTTCCGAGGGGGTTGGCACAGATACGCAGTATTTT. Encoded protein: CAISSEGVGTDTQYF.

This clone was seen repeatedly, ten times or more. This chain connects TRBV13 to TRBJ2-7; the D is unclear. V dropped 6 bases and J dropped 6 bases, with 15 bases sitting between them. This CDR3 has 13 amino acids. The germline gives CDR1 PRHDT, CDR2 FYEKMQ (reference sequence). CDR3 bases: TGTGCCAGCAGACTGGGATCCCTTGGCGAGCAGTACTTC. Protein product: CASRLGSLGEQYF.

The chain has TRBV7-2 and TRBJ1-2; TRBD1 is a possible D gene (6 bases). Germline assignment: CDR1 SGHTA and CDR2 FQGNSA. Trimming cost V 5 bases and J 3 bases, with 16 bases left between them. The CDR3 sequence is 15 residues long. The CDR3 DNA is TGTGCCAGCAGCCGTGGGCAGGGGAACGACTATGGCTACACCTTC. The encoded protein is CASSRGQGNDYGYTF.

Of note for this clone: Distinct nucleotide sequences in the sample also encode this CDR3. The V call is TRBV6-5, the J call TRBJ1-5, with 12 bases matching TRBD1. The germline V gene encodes CDR1 MNHEY and CDR2 SVGAGI. CDR3 length: 15 residues. Trimming removed 5 bases from V and 6 bases from J; junction bases left unmatched: 5. Here the CDR3 DNA reads TGTGCCAGCAGTACGGGGGACAGGGGGCTTCAGCCCCAGCATTTT. Encoded protein: CASSTGDRGLQPQHF.

This chain links TRBV29-1 with TRBJ2-2; D remains ambiguous. This CDR3 region has 15 residues. Trimming cost V 6 bases and J 1 base, with 15 bases left between them. Germline V gene lookup returns CDR1 SQVTM and CDR2 ANQGSEA. The CDR3 DNA follows: TGCAGCGTGTCAAGGCCGACGGTGAACACCGGGGAGCTGTTTTTT. This encodes CSVSRPTVNTGELFF.

This clone has more than one count but fewer than ten. The rearrangement joins TRBV25-1 to TRBJ1-1, with no clear D. Germline V lookup: CDR1 MGHDK, CDR2 SYGVNS. There are 15 residues in the CDR3. The V gene lost 4 bases and the J gene lost 1 base, with 13 bases spanning the gap. The CDR3 here is CASSGVADSNTEAFF. CDR3 in DNA: TGTGCCAGCAGTGGGGTAGCAGACTCGAACACTGAAGCTTTCTTT.

This chain links TRBV6-6 with TRBJ1-2; 10 bases match TRBD1. The germline CDR1 and CDR2 sequences are MNHNY and SVGAGI (reference sequence). V gave up 4 bases and J gave up 2 bases; unmatched junction bases: 4. CDR3 length: 15 amino acids. The CDR3 nucleotides are TGTGCCAGCAGTTTCGGGGACAGGGGAAACTATGGCTACACCTTC. Translated, it gives CASSFGDRGNYGYTF.

The chain employs TRBV5-1 and TRBJ2-3; 10 nucleotides agree with TRBD2. Germline V gene data show CDR1 as SGHRS and CDR2 as YFSETQ. The V gene end was trimmed by 1 base and the J gene end by 2 bases; junction bases not matched to a gene: 4. The CDR3 loop spans 16 amino acids. CDR3 sequence reads: CASSLRLAGATDTQYF. Here the CDR3 DNA reads TGCGCCAGCAGCTTGCGCCTAGCGGGGGCCACAGATACGCAGTATTTT. The whole variable domain, remainder taken from reference TRBV5-1 and TRBJ2-3, is KAGVTQTPRYLIKTRGQQVTLSCSPISGHRSVSWYQQTPGQGLQFLFEYFSETQRNKGNFPGRFSGRQFSNSRSEMNVSTLELGDSALYLCASSLRLAGATDTQYFGPGTRLTVL.

This clone was recorded a few times. The chain is built from TRBV9 and TRBJ1-1; 7 nucleotides line up with TRBD1. The CDR3 totals 15 residues. The trim removed 0 bases at V and 4 bases at J, leaving 6 bases unmatched. Germline loops: CDR1 SGDLS, CDR2 YYNGEE. The CDR3 DNA is TGTGCCAGCAGCGTAGGGGTGACAGGGCCCACTGAAGCTTTCTTT. Residues: CASSVGVTGPTEAFF.

The rearrangement links TRBV5-1 to TRBJ2-1, with 9 bases fitting TRBD2. Per the germline V gene, CDR1 is SGHRS and CDR2 is YFSETQ. The CDR3 sequence is 16 residues long. V was pared by 5 bases and J by 3 bases, with 9 bases of the junction left unmatched. CDR3 sequence reads: CASRPGGRVLYNEQFF. The CDR3 nucleotides read TGCGCCAGCAGACCTGGCGGGAGGGTTCTCTACAATGAGCAGTTCTTC.

This clone was found a few times. The genes are TRBV21-1 and TRBJ1-6; TRBD1 is taken as the D call from the table, unchecked against the DNA. TRBV21-1 counts as a pseudogene. The CDR3 has 15 residues. CDR3 DNA sequence: TGTGCCAGCAGCAAGGGCCAGGGGAATAATTCACCCCTCCACTTT. Translated, it gives CASSKGQGNNSPLHF.

The chain has TRBV9 and TRBJ2-1, with D possibly TRBD1 on 5 matching bases. Per the germline V gene, CDR1 is SGDLS and CDR2 is YYNGEE. The V gene lost 8 bases and the J gene lost 2 bases, with 5 bases spanning the gap. The CDR3 totals 11 residues. In DNA, the CDR3 is TGTGCCAGGACAGCCTACAATGAGCAGTTCTTC. This translates into CARTAYNEQFF.

In the case of this clone: The same CDR3 also results from other DNA sequences found in this sample. This rearrangement joins TRBV2 to TRBJ1-2; D not resolved. Germline V gives CDR1 SNHLY, CDR2 FYNNEI. The CDR3 has 12 amino acids. V shed 3 bases and J shed 8 bases, with 10 bases lying between them. This CDR3 reads CASSEGLGGYTF. CDR3 bases: TGTGCCAGCAGTGAGGGTCTTGGCGGCTACACCTTC.

This chain connects TRBV10-3 to TRBJ2-5; 14 bases fit TRBD2. The CDR3 totals 20 residues. Looked up from germline, CDR1 is ENHRY and CDR2 is SYGVKD. Trimming cost V 4 bases and J 2 bases; bases outside gene matches: 15. CDR3 amino acids: CAISALGQRTSGGKQETQYF. The CDR3 DNA reads TGTGCCATCAGTGCACTGGGACAGCGGACTAGCGGGGGGAAACAAGAGACCCAGTACTTC.

A few counts support this clone. The chain is built from TRBV2 and TRBJ2-5, with TRBD1 as a possible D gene (6 bases). Deletions cut 11 bases from V and 6 bases from J, with 16 bases between. Germline values: CDR1 SNHLY, CDR2 FYNNEI. This CDR3 region has 12 residues. In DNA, the CDR3 is TGTGCCGGTACCCAACAGGGACAGACCCAGTACTTC. The encoded protein is CAGTQQGQTQYF.

The V gene is TRBV5-1, the J gene TRBJ2-5; D uncertain. Trimming took off 1 base at V and 2 bases at J, with 9 bases between the two ends. The V gene's germline CDR1 is SGHRS and CDR2 YFSETQ. CDR3 size: 14 residues. The CDR3 DNA sequence: TGCGCCAGCAGCTTGACGACGGCACAAGAGACCCAGTACTTC. Translated: CASSLTTAQETQYF.

This clone was observed a few times. V usage is TRBV19 and J usage is TRBJ1-4; TRBD1 aligns across 7 bases. Germline trimming cut 7 bases from V and 4 bases from J; bases unmatched to any gene: 12. Germline CDR1 reads LNHDA; CDR2 reads SQIVND (reference sequence). The CDR3 spans 16 residues. The chain's CDR3 is CASTAKTGTVNEKLFF. CDR3 nucleotides: TGTGCCAGTACCGCGAAGACCGGGACAGTTAATGAAAAACTGTTTTTT. Drawing the rest from reference TRBV19 and TRBJ1-4, the complete variable domain is DGGITQSPKYLFRKEGQNVTLSCEQNLNHDAMYWYRQDPGQGLRLIYYSQIVNDFQKGDIAEGYSVSREKKESFPLTVTSAQKNPTAFYLCASTAKTGTVNEKLFFGSGTQLSVL.

In this sample, this clone turned up a few times. The chain is built from TRBV27 and TRBJ2-1; tentative D call: TRBD2 (5 bases). This CDR3 region has 16 residues. CDR1 is MNHEY, CDR2 SMNVEV, per germline (reference sequence). V was cut by 5 bases and J by 4 bases, with 18 bases left in between. The CDR3 DNA follows: TGTGCCAGCAGTCACTCGGTGGAGGCGAGTTACAATGAGCAGTTCTTC. Its protein is CASSHSVEASYNEQFF.

The chain is built from TRBV9 and TRBJ1-2; D gene uncertain. Trimming cost V 4 bases and J 7 bases, with 23 bases left between them. CDR3 length: 16 residues. The germline V gene has CDR1 SGDLS and CDR2 YYNGEE. CDR3 sequence (DNA): TGTGCCAGCAGCCCCCGCGCGGAGGCCCTATCGAGTGGCTACACCTTC. Its translation: CASSPRAEALSSGYTF. Combining the CDR3 with reference TRBV9 and TRBJ1-2 gives the whole variable domain DSGVTQTPKHLITATGQRVTLRCSPRSGDLSVYWYQQSLDQGLQFLIQYYNGEERAKGNILERFSAQQFPDLHSELNLSSLELGDSALYFCASSPRAEALSSGYTFGSGTRLTVV.

The CDR3 nucleotides read TGTGCCAGCAGTTCCGGATCACCCTCTGGGGCCAACGTCCTGACTTTC. Its translation is CASSSGSPSGANVLTF. V gene TRBV7-6 combines with J gene TRBJ2-6, with D uncertain. V gave up 6 bases and J gave up 0 bases, with 12 bases separating them. This CDR3 region has 16 residues. Germline loops: CDR1 SGHVS, CDR2 FNYEAQ.

The chain carries TRBV18 and TRBJ1-1; unclear D gene. This CDR3 is 16 amino acids long. Germline CDR1 and CDR2: KGHSH and LQKENI. V lost 4 bases and J 3 bases, leaving 18 bases between the germline ends. Here the CDR3 reads CASSLLPTVEDTEAFF. The CDR3 DNA follows: TGTGCCAGCTCACTACTCCCCACAGTGGAGGACACTGAAGCTTTCTTT.

The CDR3 DNA reads as TGTGCCAGCAGCCCCGTCCTAGCGGGCCCGCAGGGAGATACGCAGTATTTT. This sequence encodes CASSPVLAGPQGDTQYF. The chain employs TRBV7-9 and TRBJ2-3, with 8 positions matching TRBD2. This CDR3 is 17 amino acids long. Trimming cost V 5 bases and J 5 bases; bases outside gene matches: 15. Germline-derived CDR1 and CDR2 are SEHNR and FQNEAQ (reference sequence).